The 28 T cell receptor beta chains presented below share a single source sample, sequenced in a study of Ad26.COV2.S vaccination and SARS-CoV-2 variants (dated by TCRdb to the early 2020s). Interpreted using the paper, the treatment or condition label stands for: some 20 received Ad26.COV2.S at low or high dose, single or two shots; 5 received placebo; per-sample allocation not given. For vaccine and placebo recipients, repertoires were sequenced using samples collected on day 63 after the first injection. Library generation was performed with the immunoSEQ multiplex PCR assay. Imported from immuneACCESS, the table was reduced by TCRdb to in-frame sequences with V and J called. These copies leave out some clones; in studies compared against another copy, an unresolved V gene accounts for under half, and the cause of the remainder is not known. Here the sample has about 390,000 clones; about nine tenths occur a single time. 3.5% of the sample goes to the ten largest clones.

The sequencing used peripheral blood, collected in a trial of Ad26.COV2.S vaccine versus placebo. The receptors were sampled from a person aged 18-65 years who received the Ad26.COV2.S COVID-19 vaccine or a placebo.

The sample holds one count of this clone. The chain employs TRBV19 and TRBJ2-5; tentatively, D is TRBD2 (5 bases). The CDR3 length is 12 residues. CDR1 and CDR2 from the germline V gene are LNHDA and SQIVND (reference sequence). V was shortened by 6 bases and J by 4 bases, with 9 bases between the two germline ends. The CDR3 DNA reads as TGTGCCAGTAGAAGCGGAGGAGAGACCCAGTACTTC. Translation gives CASRSGGETQYF.

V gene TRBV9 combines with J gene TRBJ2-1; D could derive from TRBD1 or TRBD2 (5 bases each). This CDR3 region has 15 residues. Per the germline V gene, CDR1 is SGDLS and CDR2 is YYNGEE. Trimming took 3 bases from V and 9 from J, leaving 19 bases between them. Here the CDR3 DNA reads TGTGCCAGCAGCGACGGGACGGGTTTTATTGGTGAGCAGTTCTTC. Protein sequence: CASSDGTGFIGEQFF.

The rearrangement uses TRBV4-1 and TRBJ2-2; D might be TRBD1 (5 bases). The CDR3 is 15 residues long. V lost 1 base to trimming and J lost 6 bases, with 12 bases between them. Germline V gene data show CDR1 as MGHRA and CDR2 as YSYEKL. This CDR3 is CASSQVGRASGELFF. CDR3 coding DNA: TGCGCCAGCAGCCAAGTTGGCAGGGCTTCCGGGGAGCTGTTTTTT.

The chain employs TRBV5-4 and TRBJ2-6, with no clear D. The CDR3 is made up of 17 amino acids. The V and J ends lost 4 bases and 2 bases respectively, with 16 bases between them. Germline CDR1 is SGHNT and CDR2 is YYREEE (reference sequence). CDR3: CASSRRVDRTGANVLTF. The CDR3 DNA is TGTGCCAGCAGCCGTAGGGTTGATCGTACTGGGGCCAACGTCCTGACTTTC.

CDR3 bases: TGTGCCATCGGGATGTACACAGATACGCAGTATTTT. Amino acids: CAIGMYTDTQYF. The genes are TRBV10-3 and TRBJ2-3; D unresolved. Per the germline V gene, CDR1 is ENHRY and CDR2 is SYGVKD. The V end was cut by 8 bases, the J end by 2 bases, with 8 bases between. The CDR3 extends over 12 amino acids.

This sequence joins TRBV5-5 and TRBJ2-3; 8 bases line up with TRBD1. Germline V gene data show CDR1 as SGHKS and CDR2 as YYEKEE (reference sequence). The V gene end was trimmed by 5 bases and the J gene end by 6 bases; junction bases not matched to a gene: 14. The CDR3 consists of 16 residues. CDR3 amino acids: CASSRRAGGEMDTQYF. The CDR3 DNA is TGTGCCAGCAGTAGACGGGCAGGGGGCGAAATGGATACGCAGTATTTT.

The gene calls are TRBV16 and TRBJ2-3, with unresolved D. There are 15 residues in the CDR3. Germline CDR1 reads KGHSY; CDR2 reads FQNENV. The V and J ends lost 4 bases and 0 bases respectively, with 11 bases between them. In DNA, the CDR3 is TGTGCCAGCAGCCGGTTCCGATCTAGCACAGATACGCAGTATTTT. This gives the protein CASSRFRSSTDTQYF.

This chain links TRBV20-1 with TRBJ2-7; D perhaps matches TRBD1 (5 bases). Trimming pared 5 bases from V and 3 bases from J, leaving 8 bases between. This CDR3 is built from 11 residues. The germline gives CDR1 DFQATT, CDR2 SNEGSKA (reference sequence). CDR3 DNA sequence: TGCAGTGCTGTGACAGACTACGAGCAGTACTTC. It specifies CSAVTDYEQYF.

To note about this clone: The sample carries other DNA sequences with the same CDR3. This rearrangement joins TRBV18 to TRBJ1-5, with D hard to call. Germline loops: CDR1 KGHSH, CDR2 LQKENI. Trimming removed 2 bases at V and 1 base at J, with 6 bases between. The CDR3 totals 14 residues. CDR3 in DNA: TGTGCCAGCTCACCAAGCGGAAGCAATCAGCCCCAGCATTTT. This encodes CASSPSGSNQPQHF.

CDR3 region: CASSIGPDGVNTEAFF. DNA for the CDR3: TGTGCCAGTAGTATAGGGCCAGACGGGGTGAACACTGAAGCTTTCTTT. V is TRBV19 and J is TRBJ1-1; D remains unclear. V lost 1 base, J lost 0 bases, and 12 bases lay in between. Germline V gene lookup returns CDR1 LNHDA and CDR2 SQIVND (reference sequence). CDR3 length: 16 residues.

The CDR3 nucleotides read TGTGCCAGCAGTCTTGGGCGGGTTACGAACACCGGGGAGCTGTTTTTT. Translated, it gives CASSLGRVTNTGELFF. The rearrangement links TRBV5-4 to TRBJ2-2; tentative D call: TRBD2 (5 bases). Germline V CDR1 and CDR2: SGHNT, YYREEE (reference sequence). V gave up 5 bases and J gave up 0 bases, with 14 bases separating them. The length of the CDR3 is 16 residues.

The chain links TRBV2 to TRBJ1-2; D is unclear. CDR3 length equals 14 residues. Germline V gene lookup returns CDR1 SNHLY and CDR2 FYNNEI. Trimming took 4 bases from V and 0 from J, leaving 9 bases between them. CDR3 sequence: CASSATSSNYGYTF. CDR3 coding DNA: TGTGCCAGCAGTGCGACAAGTTCTAACTATGGCTACACCTTC. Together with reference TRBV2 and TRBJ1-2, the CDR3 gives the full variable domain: EPEVTQTPSHQVTQMGQEVILRCVPISNHLYFYWYRQILGQKVEFLVSFYNNEISEKSEIFDDQFSVERPDGSNFTLKIRSTKLEDSAMYFCASSATSSNYGYTFGSGTRLTVV.

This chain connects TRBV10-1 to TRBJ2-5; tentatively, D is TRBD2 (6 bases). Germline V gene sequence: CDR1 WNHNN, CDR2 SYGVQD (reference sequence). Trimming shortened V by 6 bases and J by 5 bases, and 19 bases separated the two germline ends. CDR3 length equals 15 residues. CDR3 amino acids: CASRSLAPLWETQYF. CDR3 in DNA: TGCGCCAGCAGGAGTCTAGCGCCCCTTTGGGAGACCCAGTACTTC.

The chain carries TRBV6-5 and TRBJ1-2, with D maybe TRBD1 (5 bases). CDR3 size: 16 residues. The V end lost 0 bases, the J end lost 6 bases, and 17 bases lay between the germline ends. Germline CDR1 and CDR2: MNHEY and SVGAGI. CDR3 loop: CASSYSVLLGGDGYTF. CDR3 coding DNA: TGTGCCAGCAGTTACTCAGTGCTGCTGGGAGGGGATGGCTACACCTTC.

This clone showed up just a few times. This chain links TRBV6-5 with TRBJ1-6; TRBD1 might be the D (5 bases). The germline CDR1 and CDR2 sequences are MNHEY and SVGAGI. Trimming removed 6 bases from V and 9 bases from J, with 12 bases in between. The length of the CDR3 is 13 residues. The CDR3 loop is CASRDVGASPLHF. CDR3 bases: TGTGCCAGCAGGGACGTCGGGGCTTCACCCCTCCACTTT.

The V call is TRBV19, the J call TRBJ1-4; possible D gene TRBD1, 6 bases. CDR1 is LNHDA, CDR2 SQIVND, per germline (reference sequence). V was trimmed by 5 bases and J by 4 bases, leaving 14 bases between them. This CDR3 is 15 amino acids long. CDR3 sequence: CASSSTGASNEKLFF. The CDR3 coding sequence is TGTGCCAGTAGTTCAACGGGGGCGAGTAATGAAAAACTGTTTTTT. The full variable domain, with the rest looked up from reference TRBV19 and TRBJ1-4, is DGGITQSPKYLFRKEGQNVTLSCEQNLNHDAMYWYRQDPGQGLRLIYYSQIVNDFQKGDIAEGYSVSREKKESFPLTVTSAQKNPTAFYLCASSSTGASNEKLFFGSGTQLSVL.

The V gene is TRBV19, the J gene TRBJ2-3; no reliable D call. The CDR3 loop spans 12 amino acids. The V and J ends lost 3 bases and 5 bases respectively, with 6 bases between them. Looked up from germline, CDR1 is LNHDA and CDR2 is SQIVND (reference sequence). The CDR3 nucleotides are TGTGCCAGTAGTATGGCTGAAGATACGCAGTATTTT. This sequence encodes CASSMAEDTQYF. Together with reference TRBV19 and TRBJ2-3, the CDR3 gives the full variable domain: DGGITQSPKYLFRKEGQNVTLSCEQNLNHDAMYWYRQDPGQGLRLIYYSQIVNDFQKGDIAEGYSVSREKKESFPLTVTSAQKNPTAFYLCASSMAEDTQYFGPGTRLTVL.

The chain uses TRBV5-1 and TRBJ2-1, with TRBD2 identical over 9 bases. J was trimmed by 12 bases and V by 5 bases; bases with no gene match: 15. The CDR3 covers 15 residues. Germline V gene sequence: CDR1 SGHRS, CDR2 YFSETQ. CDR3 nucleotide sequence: TGCGCCAGCAGTCCCGGCGGGGCTAGCGGGGTCGCGCAGTTCTTC. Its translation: CASSPGGASGVAQFF.

Here the CDR3 DNA reads TGCGCCAGCAGCTTGGTAGCGACAGGGTCCCTTTCTACCTACAATGAGCAGTTCTTC. Translation gives CASSLVATGSLSTYNEQFF. The chain is built from TRBV5-1 and TRBJ2-1, with TRBD1 identical over 7 bases. Germline V gene data show CDR1 as SGHRS and CDR2 as YFSETQ. The CDR3 contains 19 residues. J lost 2 bases, V lost 0 bases, and 14 bases had no gene match. The full variable domain, completed using reference TRBV5-1 and TRBJ2-1, is KAGVTQTPRYLIKTRGQQVTLSCSPISGHRSVSWYQQTPGQGLQFLFEYFSETQRNKGNFPGRFSGRQFSNSRSEMNVSTLELGDSALYLCASSLVATGSLSTYNEQFFGPGTRLTVL.

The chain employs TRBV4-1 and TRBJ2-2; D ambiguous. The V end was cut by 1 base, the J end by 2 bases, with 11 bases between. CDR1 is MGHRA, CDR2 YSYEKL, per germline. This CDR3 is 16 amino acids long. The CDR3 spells CASSQAFRLNTGELFF. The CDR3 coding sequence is TGCGCCAGCAGCCAAGCGTTCAGGCTCAACACCGGGGAGCTGTTTTTT.

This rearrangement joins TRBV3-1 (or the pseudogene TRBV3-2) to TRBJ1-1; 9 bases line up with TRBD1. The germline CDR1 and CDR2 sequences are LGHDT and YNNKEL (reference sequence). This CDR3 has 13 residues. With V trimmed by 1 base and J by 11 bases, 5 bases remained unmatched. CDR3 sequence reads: CASSQVVGQGAFF. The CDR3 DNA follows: TGTGCCAGCAGCCAAGTGGTCGGACAGGGGGCTTTCTTT.

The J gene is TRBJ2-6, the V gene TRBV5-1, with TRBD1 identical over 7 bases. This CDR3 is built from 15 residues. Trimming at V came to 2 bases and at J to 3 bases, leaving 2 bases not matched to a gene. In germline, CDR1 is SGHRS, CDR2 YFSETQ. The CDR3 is CASSLQGYGANVLTF. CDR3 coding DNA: TGCGCCAGCAGCTTACAGGGGTATGGGGCCAACGTCCTGACTTTC.

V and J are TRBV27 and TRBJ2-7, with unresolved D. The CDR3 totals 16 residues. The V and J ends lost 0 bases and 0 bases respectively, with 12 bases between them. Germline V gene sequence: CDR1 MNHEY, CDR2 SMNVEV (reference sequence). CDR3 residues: CASSLSGQSSSYEQYF. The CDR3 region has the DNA TGTGCCAGCAGTTTATCGGGCCAAAGTAGCTCCTACGAGCAGTACTTC.

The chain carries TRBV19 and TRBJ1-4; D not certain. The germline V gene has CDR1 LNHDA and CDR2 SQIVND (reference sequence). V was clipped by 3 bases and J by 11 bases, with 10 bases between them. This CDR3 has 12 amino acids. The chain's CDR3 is CASSMYSGKLFF. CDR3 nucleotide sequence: TGTGCCAGTAGTATGTACAGTGGTAAACTGTTTTTT.

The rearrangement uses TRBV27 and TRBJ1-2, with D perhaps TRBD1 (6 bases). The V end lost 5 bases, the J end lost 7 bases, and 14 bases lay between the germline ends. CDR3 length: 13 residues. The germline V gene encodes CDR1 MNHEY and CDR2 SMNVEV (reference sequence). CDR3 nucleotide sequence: TGTGCCAGCAGTCGGGACACCCAGGGTGGCTACACCTTC. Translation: CASSRDTQGGYTF.

CDR3 region: CASSLVPPPHGEQYF. The DNA for the CDR3 is TGTGCCAGCAGCTTAGTCCCTCCGCCCCACGGGGAGCAGTACTTC. V and J are TRBV7-7 and TRBJ2-7; D ambiguous. CDR3 length: 15 amino acids. Germline V gives CDR1 SSHAT, CDR2 FNYEAQ (reference sequence). V was shortened by 1 base and J by 7 bases, with 17 bases between the two germline ends.

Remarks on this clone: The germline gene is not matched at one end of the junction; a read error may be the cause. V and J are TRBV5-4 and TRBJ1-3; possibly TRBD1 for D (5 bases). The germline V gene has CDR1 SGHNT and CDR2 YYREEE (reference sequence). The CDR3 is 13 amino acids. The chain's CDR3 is CANSEGPGNTIYF. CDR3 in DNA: TGTGCCAACAGCGAGGGACCTGGAAACACCATATATTTT. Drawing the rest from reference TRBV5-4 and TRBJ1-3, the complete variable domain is ETGVTQSPTHLIKTRGQQVTLRCSSQSGHNTVSWYQQALGQGPQFIFQYYREEENGRGNFPPRFSGLQFPNYSSELNVNALELDDSALYLCANSEGPGNTIYFGEGSWLTVV.

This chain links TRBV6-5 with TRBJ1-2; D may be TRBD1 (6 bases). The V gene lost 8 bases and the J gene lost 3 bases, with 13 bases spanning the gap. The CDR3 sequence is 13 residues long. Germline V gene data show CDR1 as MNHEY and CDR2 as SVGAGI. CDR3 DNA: TGTGCCAGCGGACAGTTCGGAGACTATGGCTACACCTTC. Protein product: CASGQFGDYGYTF.